These 10 T cell receptor beta chains were all obtained from the same sample, sequenced in a study of cytomegalovirus exposure and HLA in healthy donors. PCR amplification relied on 60 Vbeta primers (plus 13 Jbeta primers). Assay: immunoSEQ multiplex PCR; the TCRdb copy retains only in-frame clones and omits some. The table lists about 110,000 clones, 75% to 85% of them singletons, with 6% to 7.5% in the top ten. Sequenced input: PBMCs. The receptors stem from a man younger than 35 in good health and CMV-seronegative.

The CDR3 DNA is TGTGCCAGCAGGAATGGACAGGGAGGCGAGCAGTACTTC. Residues: CASRNGQGGEQYF. This chain uses TRBV28 with TRBJ2-7; 8 bases map to TRBD1. The junction had 7 bases not matched to a gene; V was cut back by 6 bases and J by 6 bases. The CDR3 totals 13 residues. Germline-derived CDR1 and CDR2 are MDHEN and SYDVKM.

V and J are TRBV4-3 and TRBJ2-7; possibly TRBD2 for D (5 bases). Germline values: CDR1 LGHNA, CDR2 YSLEER. The germline V and J ends were trimmed by 4 bases and 6 bases, with 16 bases remaining between them. This CDR3 region has 14 residues. The CDR3 coding sequence is TGCGCCAGCAGCCCTTTTAGCCGGAGCGGCGAGCAGTACTTC. It yields the protein CASSPFSRSGEQYF.

The V and J genes are TRBV28 and TRBJ1-3; 7 bases are shared with TRBD1. Germline values: CDR1 MDHEN, CDR2 SYDVKM. V was pared by 7 bases and J by 2 bases, with 8 bases of the junction left unmatched. The CDR3 is 15 residues long. CDR3 in amino acids: CASIAGQITGNTIYF. CDR3 bases: TGTGCCAGCATAGCGGGACAGATAACTGGAAACACCATATATTTT.

This chain links TRBV13 with TRBJ2-7, with 8 bases aligning to TRBD2. The ends lost 5 bases at V and 1 base at J; junction bases unmatched: 7. CDR1 and CDR2 (germline): PRHDT, FYEKMQ (reference sequence). CDR3 length: 15 amino acids. The CDR3 bases are TGTGCCAGCAGCCTGGGGACTAGTTTGTCCTACGAGCAGTACTTC. Translation: CASSLGTSLSYEQYF. Full variable domain (missing parts from reference TRBV13 and TRBJ2-7): AAGVIQSPRHLIKEKRETATLKCYPIPRHDTVYWYQQGPGQDPQFLISFYEKMQSDKGSIPDRFSAQQFSDYHSELNMSSLELGDSALYFCASSLGTSLSYEQYFGPGTRLTVT.

This chain links TRBV6-6 with TRBJ2-5; a weak D match, TRBD1 (6 bases). With 2 bases removed from V and 2 bases from J, the gap between germline ends came to 9 bases. The CDR3 extends over 14 amino acids. Germline V gives CDR1 MNHNY, CDR2 SVGAGI (reference sequence). CDR3 region: CASSYPTGQETQYF. CDR3 nucleotide sequence: TGTGCCAGCAGTTACCCGACAGGTCAAGAGACCCAGTACTTC.

The chain recombines TRBV19 with TRBJ2-2; 11 positions agree with TRBD2. CDR1 is LNHDA, CDR2 SQIVND, per germline (reference sequence). J was trimmed by 1 base and V by 5 bases; bases with no gene match: 0. The CDR3 length is 15 residues. The CDR3 here is CASSGTSGNTGELFF. In DNA form, the CDR3 reads TGTGCCAGTAGTGGGACTAGCGGGAACACCGGGGAGCTGTTTTTT.

This rearrangement joins TRBV5-4 to TRBJ2-7, with 11 positions matching TRBD1. The germline CDR1 and CDR2 sequences are SGHNT and YYREEE (reference sequence). The CDR3 loop spans 16 amino acids. Trimming at V came to 1 base and at J to 3 bases, leaving 6 bases not matched to a gene. This CDR3 reads CASSLTGTGGLYEQYF. DNA of the CDR3: TGTGCCAGCAGCTTGACCGGGACAGGGGGACTCTACGAGCAGTACTTC.

The rearrangement joins TRBV6-6 to TRBJ2-2; the D gene is possibly TRBD1 (5 bases). Per germline, CDR1 MNHNY and CDR2 SVGAGI (reference sequence). Trimming shortened V by 0 bases and J by 6 bases, and 14 bases separated the two germline ends. CDR3 size: 16 residues. The CDR3 spells CASSYSKGSRAGELFF. The CDR3 bases are TGTGCCAGCAGTTACTCGAAGGGGTCTAGGGCCGGGGAGCTGTTTTTT.

This CDR3 is CASSSGHLNTEAFF. CDR3 bases: TGTGCCAGCAGTTCGGGACACTTGAACACTGAAGCTTTCTTT. This chain joins TRBV6-6 and TRBJ1-1; a weak D match, TRBD1 (6 bases). The CDR3 sequence is 14 residues long. Germline V gene sequence: CDR1 MNHNY, CDR2 SVGAGI (reference sequence). Trimming removed 4 bases at V and 0 bases at J, with 9 bases between.

This chain links TRBV10-2 with TRBJ1-2; TRBD1 is a possible D gene (6 bases). Trimming shortened V by 0 bases and J by 0 bases, and 11 bases separated the two germline ends. CDR1 WSHSY and CDR2 SAAADI come from the germline V gene. The CDR3 loop spans 16 amino acids. The CDR3 sequence: CASSESKGHPNYGYTF. The CDR3 nucleotides read TGCGCCAGCAGTGAGTCGAAGGGACATCCTAACTATGGCTACACCTTC.